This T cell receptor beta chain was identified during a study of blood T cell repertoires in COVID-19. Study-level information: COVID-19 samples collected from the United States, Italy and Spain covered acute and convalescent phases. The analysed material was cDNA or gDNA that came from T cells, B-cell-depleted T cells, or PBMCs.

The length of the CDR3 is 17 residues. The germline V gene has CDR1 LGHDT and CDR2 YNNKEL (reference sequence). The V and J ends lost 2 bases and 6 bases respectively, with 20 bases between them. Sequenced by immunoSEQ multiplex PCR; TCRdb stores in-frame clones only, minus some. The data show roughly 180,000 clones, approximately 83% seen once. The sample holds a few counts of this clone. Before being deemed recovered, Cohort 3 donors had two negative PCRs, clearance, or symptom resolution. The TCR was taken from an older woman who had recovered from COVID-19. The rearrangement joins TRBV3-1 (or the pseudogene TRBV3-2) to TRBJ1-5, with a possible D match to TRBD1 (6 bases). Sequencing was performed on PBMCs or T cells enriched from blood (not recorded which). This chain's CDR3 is CASSQRLSAKGGQPQHF. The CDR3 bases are TGTGCCAGCAGCCAAAGACTTTCGGCTAAAGGGGGTCAGCCCCAGCATTTT.